A single sample is the source of the 9 T cell receptor beta chains below, sequenced in a study of cytomegalovirus exposure and HLA in healthy donors. Researchers ran the PCR with 60 Vbeta and 13 Jbeta primers. The table came from immunoSEQ multiplex PCR; TCRdb's copy has only in-frame clones and leaves some out. Of 150,000 to 200,000 clones listed, 70% to 80% were seen once; the top ten hold 9.5% to 10%. Sequences were obtained from PBMCs. Receptors originate from a man between 18 and 35 years old in good health and CMV-seropositive.

The chain employs TRBV30 and TRBJ1-5; no firm D call. Trimming shortened V by 1 base and J by 0 bases, and 10 bases separated the two germline ends. Per germline, CDR1 GTSNPN and CDR2 SVGIG (reference sequence). This CDR3 has 15 residues. In DNA form, the CDR3 reads TGTGCCTGGAGTGCATCCGGGTATAGCAATCAGCCCCAGCATTTT. Translated: CAWSASGYSNQPQHF.

The chain couples TRBV15 to TRBJ2-5; D possibly corresponds to TRBD1 (6 bases). The V gene lost 1 base and the J gene lost 11 bases, with 17 bases spanning the gap. This CDR3 has 14 residues. Germline lookup yields CDR1 LNHNV and CDR2 YYDKDF (reference sequence). The CDR3: CATSRVQGSFEQYF. The CDR3, as DNA: TGTGCCACCAGCAGAGTACAGGGAAGCTTTGAGCAGTACTTC.

The genes are TRBV4-2 and TRBJ2-1, with 10 bases aligning to TRBD2. The CDR3 runs 16 residues. The junction had 7 bases not matched to a gene; V was cut back by 3 bases and J by 5 bases. Germline V CDR1 and CDR2: LGHNA, YNFKEQ. CDR3 residues: CASSQKSGRADNEQFF. For the CDR3, the DNA is TGTGCCAGCAGCCAGAAGAGCGGGAGGGCAGACAATGAGCAGTTCTTC.

A note on this clone: Mismatch with germline at one junction end may stem from a read error. The CDR3: CASSDRGPYSGANGLTF. Written as DNA, the CDR3 is TGTGCCAGCAGTGACAGGGGTCCGTACTCTGGGGCCAACGGCCTGACTTTC. This chain links TRBV6-4 with TRBJ2-6; possible D gene TRBD1, 5 bases. The CDR3 length is 17 residues. Germline assignment: CDR1 MRHNA and CDR2 SNTAGT.

The chain has TRBV13 and TRBJ2-1; D uncertain. Germline-derived CDR1 and CDR2 are PRHDT and FYEKMQ (reference sequence). V lost 1 base, J lost 0 bases, and 10 bases lay in between. The CDR3 has 16 amino acids. The CDR3 DNA follows: TGTGCCAGCAGCTTAGCCGTGGGCAGCTCCTACAATGAGCAGTTCTTC. Translation: CASSLAVGSSYNEQFF.

J is TRBJ2-3 and V is TRBV5-4, with 11 positions matching TRBD2. The V gene's germline CDR1 is SGHNT and CDR2 YYREEE (reference sequence). V gave up 0 bases and J gave up 5 bases; unmatched junction bases: 5. The CDR3 totals 16 residues. For the CDR3, the DNA is TGTGCCAGCAGCTTGGTAGCGGGAGGGCCTCAAGATACGCAGTATTTT. Protein: CASSLVAGGPQDTQYF.

This chain links TRBV5-1 with TRBJ2-1; 10 nucleotides match TRBD2. CDR1 SGHRS and CDR2 YFSETQ come from the germline V gene. V lost 3 bases to trimming and J lost 10 bases; unmatched junction nucleotides: 7. The CDR3 is 14 residues long. CDR3 sequence reads: CASSSSGGAIEQFF. CDR3 nucleotides: TGCGCCAGCAGCTCGAGCGGGGGGGCCATCGAGCAGTTCTTC.

This clone was observed once. V is TRBV10-1 and J is TRBJ2-1; TRBD2 agrees at 12 bases. The CDR3 has 16 residues. Germline loops: CDR1 WNHNN, CDR2 SYGVQD (reference sequence). The trim removed 2 bases at V and 3 bases at J, leaving 2 bases unmatched. CDR3 sequence (DNA): TGCGCCAGCAGTGAGGGGACTAGCGGGTTCTACAATGAGCAGTTCTTC. Residues: CASSEGTSGFYNEQFF.

In its sample, this clone was seen once. V usage is TRBV7-8 and J usage is TRBJ2-2, with TRBD1 matching 8 bases. With V trimmed by 10 bases and J by 6 bases, 7 bases remained unmatched. CDR3 length: 13 residues. Looked up from germline, CDR1 is SGHVS and CDR2 is FQNEAQ. The chain's CDR3 is CATPDRDAGELFF. In DNA form, the CDR3 reads TGTGCCACCCCGGACAGGGATGCCGGGGAGCTGTTTTTT.